These 13 T cell receptor beta chains came from one sample sequenced in a study of vaccination effects on CD4 cells after COVID-19. For these receptors, no antigen is known. Following culture for under 12 days, CD4+ T cells were isolated. Either the BNT162b2 or mRNA-1273 vaccine was given to participants in two doses. Generated by immunoSEQ multiplex PCR, the TCRdb table keeps only in-frame clones and is missing some. This table holds about 66,000 clones, less than 85% found once. The sequenced sample was CD4+ T cells from PBMCs cultured without peptide, obtained after COVID-19 vaccination. The receptor set was obtained from a human donor who received a COVID-19 vaccine.

This clone has just a few counts. The rearrangement links TRBV5-1 to TRBJ1-1, with D unresolved. The CDR3 is 14 amino acids. The germline V gene encodes CDR1 SGHRS and CDR2 YFSETQ. V gave up 4 bases and J gave up 1 base, with 11 bases separating them. CDR3 sequence (DNA): TGCGCCAGCAGCCCGATGTTCGAGAACACTGAAGCTTTCTTT. Its protein product is CASSPMFENTEAFF.

The chain uses TRBV10-3 and TRBJ2-3; D possibly matches TRBD1 or TRBD2 (7 bases each). The V gene's germline CDR1 is ENHRY and CDR2 SYGVKD. V was pared by 4 bases and J by 0 bases, with 14 bases between. This CDR3 contains 16 residues. The CDR3 region is CAISARGGVSTDTQYF. In DNA, the CDR3 is TGTGCCATCAGTGCCAGGGGGGGGGTTAGCACAGATACGCAGTATTTT.

This clone came up once. V and J are TRBV3-1 (or the pseudogene TRBV3-2) and TRBJ1-2; possibly TRBD1 for D (5 bases). CDR3 length: 13 amino acids. Looked up from germline, CDR1 is LGHDT and CDR2 is YNNKEL (reference sequence). The germline V and J ends were trimmed by 3 bases and 8 bases, with 13 bases remaining between them. The CDR3 region has the DNA TGTGCCAGCAGCCATCTTGCCAGGGACGGCTACACCTTC. It is translated as CASSHLARDGYTF.

The chain joins TRBV16 to TRBJ2-3; TRBD1 matches at 9 bases. The CDR3 runs 15 residues. Per germline, CDR1 KGHSY and CDR2 FQNENV. With V trimmed by 4 bases and J by 3 bases, 5 bases remained unmatched. The chain's CDR3 is CASSPPGQGTDTQYF. CDR3 bases: TGTGCCAGCAGCCCTCCGGGACAGGGAACAGATACGCAGTATTTT.

The chain is built from TRBV28 and TRBJ2-4; unclear D gene. This CDR3 has 16 amino acids. Trimming took 5 bases from V and 1 from J, leaving 15 bases between them. Germline V lookup: CDR1 MDHEN, CDR2 SYDVKM. The CDR3 region is CASSPLPGRAKNIQYF. In DNA form, the CDR3 reads TGTGCCAGCAGTCCCCTTCCCGGCAGGGCCAAAAACATTCAGTACTTC.

This chain uses TRBV19 with TRBJ1-5; D remains unclear. The CDR3 covers 15 residues. The V end was cut by 0 bases, the J end by 2 bases, with 8 bases between. The V gene's germline CDR1 is LNHDA and CDR2 SQIVND (reference sequence). The CDR3 region is CASSIDPRGNQPQHF. The CDR3 DNA sequence: TGTGCCAGTAGTATAGATCCTAGAGGCAATCAGCCCCAGCATTTT.

The chain recombines TRBV7-9 with TRBJ1-5, with D maybe TRBD1 (5 bases). The CDR3 is 16 amino acids. Trimming took off 5 bases at V and 0 bases at J, with 14 bases between the two ends. CDR1 is SEHNR, CDR2 FQNEAQ, per germline (reference sequence). CDR3: CASSRSGRGSNQPQHF. The CDR3 DNA sequence: TGTGCCAGCAGCCGCTCAGGGAGGGGTAGCAATCAGCCCCAGCATTTT.

The chain recombines TRBV2 with TRBJ1-1; D possibly corresponds to TRBD1 (5 bases). CDR3 length: 13 amino acids. The V gene lost 3 bases and the J gene lost 7 bases, with 12 bases spanning the gap. Germline values: CDR1 SNHLY, CDR2 FYNNEI. CDR3 sequence (DNA): TGTGCCAGCAGTGACGGACAAACTTATGAAGCTTTCTTT. Residues: CASSDGQTYEAFF.

The J gene is TRBJ2-3, the V gene TRBV5-1; TRBD1 matches 8 bases. J lost 6 bases, V lost 0 bases, and 6 bases had no gene match. The CDR3 contains 15 residues. Germline V gives CDR1 SGHRS, CDR2 YFSETQ. Here the CDR3 reads CASSLAAGGRDTQYF. In DNA form, the CDR3 reads TGCGCCAGCAGCTTGGCCGCAGGGGGCAGGGATACGCAGTATTTT.

This sequence joins TRBV28 and TRBJ2-6; D is undetermined. Germline-derived CDR1 and CDR2 are MDHEN and SYDVKM. The CDR3 is 15 amino acids. V dropped 11 bases and J dropped 0 bases, with 14 bases sitting between them. The CDR3: CAGSKYSSGANVLTF. The CDR3 nucleotides are TGTGCCGGCTCCAAGTACAGCTCTGGGGCCAACGTCCTGACTTTC.

This rearrangement joins TRBV9 to TRBJ2-5; D is undetermined. The CDR3 runs 15 residues. Germline values: CDR1 SGDLS, CDR2 YYNGEE. Deletions cut 4 bases from V and 5 bases from J, with 18 bases between. The CDR3, as DNA: TGTGCCAGCAGCCCGTCGGGCCAACGGCACGAGACCCAGTACTTC. Its translation: CASSPSGQRHETQYF. Variable domain in full (rest from reference TRBV9 and TRBJ2-5): DSGVTQTPKHLITATGQRVTLRCSPRSGDLSVYWYQQSLDQGLQFLIQYYNGEERAKGNILERFSAQQFPDLHSELNLSSLELGDSALYFCASSPSGQRHETQYFGPGTRLLVL.

In this sample, this clone turned up a few times. The rearrangement joins TRBV7-9 to TRBJ2-5; tentative D call: TRBD1 (6 bases). The germline CDR1 and CDR2 sequences are SEHNR and FQNEAQ (reference sequence). This CDR3 contains 15 residues. V gave up 1 base and J gave up 1 base, with 10 bases separating them. Here the CDR3 DNA reads TGTGCCAGCAGCTTAGGGGACATAGGCCAAGAGACCCAGTACTTC. Residues: CASSLGDIGQETQYF.

The table lists this clone with a count of one. The chain has TRBV5-1 and TRBJ1-4; tentative D call: TRBD1 (6 bases). This CDR3 has 16 residues. V dropped 0 bases and J dropped 4 bases, with 13 bases sitting between them. CDR1 SGHRS and CDR2 YFSETQ come from the germline V gene. CDR3 in amino acids: CASSLAIGGRNEKLFF. The CDR3 nucleotides read TGCGCCAGCAGCTTGGCCATCGGGGGCCGTAATGAAAAACTGTTTTTT.